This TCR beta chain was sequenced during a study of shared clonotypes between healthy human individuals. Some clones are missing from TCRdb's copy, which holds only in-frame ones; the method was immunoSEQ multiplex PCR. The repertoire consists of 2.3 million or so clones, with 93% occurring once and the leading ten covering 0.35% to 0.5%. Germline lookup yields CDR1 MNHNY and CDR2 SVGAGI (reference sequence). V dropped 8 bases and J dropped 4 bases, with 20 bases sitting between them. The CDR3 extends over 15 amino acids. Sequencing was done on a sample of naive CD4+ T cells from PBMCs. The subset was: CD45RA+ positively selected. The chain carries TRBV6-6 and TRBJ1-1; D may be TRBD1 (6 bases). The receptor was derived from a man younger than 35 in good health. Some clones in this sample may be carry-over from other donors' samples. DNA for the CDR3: TGTGCCAGCGTCCTATACAGGGTGGCTGGCACTGAAGCTTTCTTT. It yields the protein CASVLYRVAGTEAFF.